A single sample is the source of the 5 T cell receptor beta chains below, sequenced in a study of blood T cells in healthy people across ages. With a J-beta primer mix and a sample-barcoded 5' primer, a second PCR ran roughly 6 to 12 cycles. TCRdb itself ran the 5' RACE reads through MiXCR, one entry per CDR3 protein. The table has 800,000 to 950,000 distinct CDR3 sequences, 29% seen once. This sample also appeared in a second study, on T cells of mothers and their children.

Sequencing input: blood. The receptor set was obtained from a woman aged 40 to 50 in good health.

This CDR3 reads CSARQTALTVNTEAFF. The CDR3 DNA is TGCAGTGCTAGACAGACAGCATTAACGGTGAACACTGAAGCTTTCTTT. The rearrangement joins TRBV20-1 to TRBJ1-1, with D possibly TRBD1 on 5 matching bases. Germline V gene sequence: CDR1 DFQATT, CDR2 SNEGSKA (reference sequence). This CDR3 region has 16 residues. The germline V and J ends were trimmed by 2 bases and 0 bases, with 16 bases remaining between them.

The chain uses TRBV6-5 and TRBJ2-7, with D hard to call. The CDR3 has 16 residues. Trimming removed 2 bases from V and 4 bases from J, with 18 bases in between. Per germline, CDR1 MNHEY and CDR2 SVGAGI. CDR3 protein: CASSYGSEELGYEQYF. CDR3 coding DNA: TGTGCCAGCAGTTACGGCTCAGAGGAATTGGGGTACGAGCAGTACTTC.

About this clonotype: A much larger clone sits a single nucleotide away, making a read error possible. The chain joins TRBV10-3 to TRBJ2-5; D remains unclear. Germline V gene sequence: CDR1 ENHRY, CDR2 SYGVKD. The CDR3 contains 14 residues. Trimming removed 4 bases at V and 2 bases at J, with 11 bases between. CDR3 DNA: TGTGCCATCAGTGTTGGGGTGGTTCAAGAGACCCAGTACTTC. Translated, it gives CAISVGVVQETQYF.

This chain joins TRBV2 and TRBJ1-5; D is ambiguous. This CDR3 has 12 amino acids. CDR1 SNHLY and CDR2 FYNNEI come from the germline V gene. Trimming removed 6 bases at V and 5 bases at J, with 8 bases between. The CDR3 nucleotides read TGTGCCAGCAGGTTCGGGGATCAGCCCCAGCATTTT. This codes for CASRFGDQPQHF.

The chain combines TRBV6-6 with TRBJ2-3; 8 positions match TRBD1. The CDR3 runs to 16 residues. Germline assignment: CDR1 MNHNY and CDR2 SVGAGI (reference sequence). Trimming cost V 2 bases and J 1 base; bases outside gene matches: 5. The CDR3 nucleotides are TGTGCCAGCAGTTACACCCAGACAGGGGGCACAGATACGCAGTATTTT. Translating gives CASSYTQTGGTDTQYF.